Included here is one TCR beta chain sequence, with context. Its antigen is still unknown. The CDR3 runs 16 residues. CDR1 and CDR2 from the germline V gene are SGHRS and YFSETQ. Deletions cut 3 bases from V and 0 bases from J, with 13 bases between. This record comes from a study of cytomegalovirus exposure and HLA in healthy donors. The overall study: There were around 100 million unique TCR beta sequences, drawn from about 190 million T cells, in an earlier analysis.

General observations from the study: Rare TCR sequences predominated, though certain public TCRs were found in many donors. The presence/absence work took it that sequencing depth was about the same across donors.

Researchers ran the PCR with 60 Vbeta and 13 Jbeta primers. The repertoire was sequenced with immunoSEQ multiplex PCR; TCRdb's copy has only in-frame clones and lacks some. The sample holds 140,000 to 150,000 clones, roughly four fifths seen once. This receptor was identified in an older woman in good health and CMV-seropositive. The sequencing sample was made of PBMCs. The rearrangement uses TRBV5-1 and TRBJ2-1; D is possibly TRBD1 (6 bases). CDR3 sequence (DNA): TGCGCCAGCAGCTGGAGGACAGCCAGCTCCTACAATGAGCAGTTCTTC. This gives the protein CASSWRTASSYNEQFF.